Shown below are 26 T cell receptor beta chains from a single sample sequenced in a study of breast tumors, draining lymph nodes, adjacent tissues. TCRdb used MiXCR to reprocess the multiplex PCR reads, holding one entry per CDR3 protein. This sample has about 180,000 distinct CDR3 sequences, with about 33% found just once. The lymph nodes were axillary draining lymph nodes from breast cancer patients. Sample: axillary lymph node tissue. These receptors all come from a female donor with breast cancer. Some clones in this sample may be carry-over from other donors' samples.

This clonotype appeared once. The chain couples TRBV2 to TRBJ1-2, with 7 bases lining up with TRBD1. Germline loops: CDR1 SNHLY, CDR2 FYNNEI. Losses at the gene ends were 3 bases for V and 5 bases for J; bases not matched to a gene: 6. The CDR3 is 14 residues long. This CDR3 is CASSDEQGWYGYTF. The CDR3 DNA reads as TGTGCCAGCAGTGATGAACAGGGGTGGTATGGCTACACCTTC.

This clonotype was picked up many times. DNA for the CDR3: TGTGCCAGCAGCCGGGGAGCGAGAAACCAAGAGACCCAGTACTTC. Protein sequence: CASSRGARNQETQYF. The chain couples TRBV7-9 to TRBJ2-5, with a weak D call TRBD2 (5 bases). This CDR3 is 15 amino acids long. From germline, CDR1 is SEHNR and CDR2 FQNEAQ (reference sequence). The V gene lost 5 bases and the J gene lost 0 bases, with 13 bases spanning the gap.

This clonotype was detected many times. The chain employs TRBV5-8 and TRBJ1-5, with D perhaps TRBD1 (5 bases). CDR1 is SGHTS, CDR2 YDEGEE, per germline. V was clipped by 4 bases and J by 0 bases, with 17 bases between them. This CDR3 has 17 residues. CDR3 loop: CASSPGPLGYSNQPQHF. The CDR3 region has the DNA TGTGCCAGCAGCCCGGGACCGTTGGGGTATAGCAATCAGCCCCAGCATTTT.

This chain connects TRBV6-5 to TRBJ1-1; D not resolved. Germline values: CDR1 MNHEY, CDR2 SVGAGI. V lost 2 bases and J 5 bases, leaving 6 bases between the germline ends. The CDR3 sequence is 12 residues long. CDR3: CASSYIGTEAFF. In nucleotides, the CDR3 is TGTGCCAGCAGTTACATTGGGACTGAAGCTTTCTTT.

This clonotype was picked up many times. V usage is TRBV11-1 and J usage is TRBJ2-7; tentative D call: TRBD1 (6 bases). The CDR3 runs 13 residues. Germline V gene data show CDR1 as SGHAT and CDR2 as FQDESV (reference sequence). V gave up 3 bases and J gave up 4 bases, with 10 bases separating them. The chain's CDR3 is CASSFIQGYEQYF. CDR3 in DNA: TGTGCCAGCAGCTTCATTCAGGGGTACGAGCAGTACTTC. Supplemented by reference TRBV11-1 and TRBJ2-7, the full variable domain reads EAEVAQSPRYKITEKSQAVAFWCDPISGHATLYWYRQILGQGPELLVQFQDESVVDDSQLPKDRFSAERLKGVDSTLKIQPAELGDSAMYLCASSFIQGYEQYFGPGTRLTVT.

This clonotype was detected ten times or more. The chain is built from TRBV12-3 or TRBV12-4 and TRBJ1-5, with a weak D call TRBD1 (5 bases). The V gene lost 4 bases and the J gene lost 1 base, with 8 bases spanning the gap. The CDR3 loop spans 14 amino acids. The CDR3 region is CASSSTASNQPQHF. The DNA of the CDR3 is TGTGCCAGCAGTTCGACAGCCAGCAATCAGCCCCAGCATTTT.

The gene calls are TRBV13 and TRBJ1-2; 10 bases agree with TRBD1. Germline V gene data show CDR1 as PRHDT and CDR2 as FYEKMQ (reference sequence). The CDR3 is 18 residues long. Unmatched junction bases numbered 14, after V lost 5 bases and J lost 2 bases. Written as DNA, the CDR3 is TGTGCCAGCAGCCCCGTCGGGACAGGGGTCCCCTTGAACTATGGCTACACCTTC. Amino acids: CASSPVGTGVPLNYGYTF.

This clonotype was seen once. The junction departs from germline at one end; a sequencing error may be responsible. The V call is TRBV20-1, the J call TRBJ2-1; TRBD2 is a possible D gene (6 bases). This CDR3 contains 18 residues. From germline, CDR1 is DFQATT and CDR2 SNEGSKA (reference sequence). Written as DNA, the CDR3 is TGCAGTGCTAGAGGGGTGGGACCTAGACTAGTTATGGACAACGAGCAGTTCTTC. Protein sequence: CSARGVGPRLVMDNEQFF.

Remarks on this clonotype: It may be a read error: a sequence one base away is much more abundant. This sequence joins TRBV2 and TRBJ2-7; tentatively, D is TRBD1 or TRBD2 (5 bases each). CDR3 size: 15 residues. Germline V gene sequence: CDR1 SNHLY, CDR2 FYNNEI. In nucleotides, the CDR3 is TGTGCCAGTAGTGTCGGGGCCGGCCTAATCAACGAGCAGTACTTC. Translated: CASSVGAGLINEQYF.

The chain employs TRBV7-8 and TRBJ2-7; D not resolved. Matching the DNA end better, TRBJ2-5 makes the J call doubtful. Germline values: CDR1 SGHVS, CDR2 FQNEAQ. This CDR3 spans 13 amino acids. In DNA form, the CDR3 reads TGTGCCAGCAGCTTAGGTGTCAAGGAGACCCAGTACTTC. Amino acid sequence: CASSLGVKETQYF.

The V gene is TRBV7-2, the J gene TRBJ2-4; D unresolved. The CDR3 is 15 residues long. With 0 bases removed from V and 1 base from J, the gap between germline ends came to 7 bases. Germline assignment: CDR1 SGHTA and CDR2 FQGNSA. As DNA, the CDR3 is TGTGCCAGCAGCTTAGCGGGCCCCGCCAAAAACATTCAGTACTTC. This encodes CASSLAGPAKNIQYF.

The V gene is TRBV7-9, the J gene TRBJ2-5; a weak D match, TRBD2 (6 bases). The germline V gene encodes CDR1 SEHNR and CDR2 FQNEAQ (reference sequence). The CDR3 extends over 16 amino acids. The V end lost 3 bases, the J end lost 2 bases, and 16 bases lay between the germline ends. CDR3 sequence (DNA): TGTGCCAGCAGCTTCCGGGCGGGGAGACGACAAGAGACCCAGTACTTC. As protein: CASSFRAGRRQETQYF.

This clonotype has a count of ten or more. The V gene is TRBV9, the J gene TRBJ1-3, with D possibly TRBD1 on 6 matching bases. Trimming took off 4 bases at V and 4 bases at J, with 12 bases between the two ends. The germline V gene encodes CDR1 SGDLS and CDR2 YYNGEE. The CDR3 covers 14 residues. CDR3 amino acids: CASSTRGVGNTIYF. The CDR3 DNA reads TGTGCCAGCAGCACCAGGGGTGTCGGAAACACCATATATTTT.

This clonotype was detected ten times or more. The chain uses TRBV5-8 and TRBJ2-7; D is unresolved. This CDR3 comprises 16 residues. Germline V lookup: CDR1 SGHTS, CDR2 YDEGEE. V was cut by 9 bases and J by 2 bases, with 24 bases left in between. Written as DNA, the CDR3 is TGTGCCATTCCCAAAGGGATCCATAGTGTGACCTACGAGCAGTACTTC. Residues: CAIPKGIHSVTYEQYF. Full variable domain (missing parts from reference TRBV5-8 and TRBJ2-7): EAGVTQSPTHLIKTRGQQATLRCSPISGHTSVYWYQQALGLGLQFLLWYDEGEERNRGNFPPRFSGRQFPNYSSELNVNALELEDSALYLCAIPKGIHSVTYEQYFGPGTRLTVT.

This clonotype was counted at least ten times. J is TRBJ1-2 and V is TRBV7-9, with 7 bases fitting TRBD1. Per germline, CDR1 SEHNR and CDR2 FQNEAQ (reference sequence). After removal of 7 bases from V and 7 bases from J, the junction contained 15 bases not matched to a gene. The CDR3 is 15 residues long. In DNA form, the CDR3 reads TGTGCCAGCACCCCCCGCGGGACAGAGGGGATTGGCTACACCTTC. Translated, it gives CASTPRGTEGIGYTF.

The CDR3 DNA sequence: TGCGCCAACCGGCCCGGGCGGGAGGGGACAGATACGCAGTATTTT. Its protein product is CANRPGREGTDTQYF. This chain uses TRBV4-1 with TRBJ2-3; TRBD2 matches 9 bases. Germline-derived CDR1 and CDR2 are MGHRA and YSYEKL. The CDR3 is 15 amino acids. With V trimmed by 10 bases and J by 3 bases, 11 bases remained unmatched.

Ten or more counts support this clonotype. The V call is TRBV7-9, the J call TRBJ2-1; TRBD2 matches 11 bases. The CDR3 sequence is 14 residues long. The V gene's germline CDR1 is SEHNR and CDR2 FQNEAQ (reference sequence). V lost 3 bases and J lost 8; bases outside the gene matches: 3. The CDR3: CASSFLAGGYEQFF. In DNA, the CDR3 is TGTGCCAGCAGCTTCCTAGCGGGGGGTTATGAGCAGTTCTTC.

This clonotype was recorded many times. The chain is built from TRBV14 and TRBJ1-2; D might be TRBD1 (5 bases). Germline V gives CDR1 SGHDN, CDR2 FVKESK. V was cut by 4 bases and J by 2 bases, with 8 bases left in between. CDR3 size: 13 residues. CDR3 amino acids: CASSLGQNYGYTF. CDR3 bases: TGTGCCAGCAGCCTTGGACAAAACTATGGCTACACCTTC.

This sequence joins TRBV9 and TRBJ1-2, with 9 bases matching TRBD1. The junction had 5 bases not matched to a gene; V was cut back by 4 bases and J by 4 bases. There are 14 residues in the CDR3. The germline gives CDR1 SGDLS, CDR2 YYNGEE. The CDR3 reads CASSTRDRAYGYTF. In DNA form, the CDR3 reads TGTGCCAGCAGCACCCGGGACAGGGCCTATGGCTACACCTTC.

As concerns this clonotype: It is likely a read error, because the conserved phenylalanine at the end of the CDR3 is missing. The limits of the CDR3 on the DNA are not certain, so only TCRdb's listed CDR3 is given. The rearrangement links TRBV15 to TRBJ2-1; the D call TRBD1 from the table was never checked on the DNA. Germline V CDR1 and CDR2: LNHNV, YYDKDF (reference sequence). The CDR3 is 17 amino acids long, termini counted. CDR3 region: CATSRESGRRRTGELFS.

The sample holds a few counts of this clonotype. V is TRBV28 and J is TRBJ1-5, with D maybe TRBD1 (5 bases). The germline V gene encodes CDR1 MDHEN and CDR2 SYDVKM. This CDR3 comprises 14 residues. Trimming pared 11 bases from V and 2 bases from J, leaving 16 bases between. The CDR3 is CAHGRGDGNQPQHF. The CDR3 DNA reads as TGTGCCCACGGGCGGGGGGATGGCAATCAGCCCCAGCATTTT. Drawing the rest from reference TRBV28 and TRBJ1-5, the complete variable domain is DVKVTQSSRYLVKRTGEKVFLECVQDMDHENMFWYRQDPGLGLRLIYFSYDVKMKEKGDIPEGYSVSREKKERFSLILESASTNQTSMYLCAHGRGDGNQPQHFGDGTRLSIL.

In the case of this clonotype: One junction end disagrees with the germline gene, perhaps due to a read error. The chain recombines TRBV12-3 or TRBV12-4 with TRBJ1-2; TRBD1 matches 8 bases. The CDR3 has 13 amino acids. CDR3 protein: CAGSLGRGQRYTF. The CDR3 DNA reads as TGTGCCGGCAGCTTAGGCAGGGGGCAGCGCTACACCTTC.

This clonotype was counted ten times or more. The chain uses TRBV10-3 and TRBJ2-5, with 8 bases that match TRBD2. Germline trimming cut 2 bases from V and 2 bases from J; bases unmatched to any gene: 1. Germline V gives CDR1 ENHRY, CDR2 SYGVKD. There are 14 residues in the CDR3. The CDR3 DNA is TGTGCCATCAGTGAGCGGGAGGGTCAAGAGACCCAGTACTTC. It specifies CAISEREGQETQYF.

As for this clonotype: The conserved closing phenylalanine or tryptophan is absent in this CDR3, likely reflecting a read error. This sequence joins TRBV7-8 and TRBJ2-5; TRBD1 matches at 7 bases. CDR1 is SGHVS, CDR2 FQNEAQ, per germline. The trim removed 1 base at V and 4 bases at J, leaving 3 bases unmatched. This CDR3 is built from 14 residues. The CDR3 DNA is TGTGCCAGCAGCTTAGTGACAGGGAGAGAGACCCAGTACCTC. Translated, it gives CASSLVTGRETQYL.

This clonotype has just a few counts. This could be a read error, since a much larger clone is one nucleotide away. The chain recombines TRBV20-1 with TRBJ1-3; 8 nucleotides match TRBD1. The CDR3 spans 15 residues. After removal of 3 bases from V and 6 bases from J, the junction contained 10 bases not matched to a gene. Germline lookup yields CDR1 DFQATT and CDR2 SNEGSKA (reference sequence). The CDR3 sequence is CSASKTGTGANTIYF. CDR3 DNA: TGCAGTGCTAGTAAAACAGGGACAGGAGCAAACACCATATATTTT.

This clonotype was seen at least ten times. The DNA for the CDR3 is TGTGCCAGCAGTCCGGACAACTCCTACGAGCAGTACTTC. This codes for CASSPDNSYEQYF. V usage is TRBV12-3 or TRBV12-4 and J usage is TRBJ2-7; a weak D match, TRBD1 (5 bases). The CDR3 is made up of 13 amino acids. The germline V and J ends were trimmed by 5 bases and 0 bases, with 8 bases remaining between them.